These 15 T cell receptor beta chains were sequenced from one sample in a study of T cells after yellow fever vaccination. TCRdb reprocessed the 5' RACE reads with MiXCR, giving one entry per CDR3 protein. The data show some 300,000 distinct CDR3 sequences, less than 9.5% seen once. This specimen consisted of PBMCs, obtained around 45 days after the first yellow fever vaccination. The receptors derive from a man between 18 and 35 years old who received the YFV17D yellow fever vaccine.

The chain combines TRBV9 with TRBJ2-1, with D perhaps matching TRBD1 (5 bases). The germline CDR1 and CDR2 sequences are SGDLS and YYNGEE. The CDR3 has 17 residues. Trimming pared 1 base from V and 8 bases from J, leaving 22 bases between. The CDR3 region has the DNA TGTGCCAGCAGCGTAAAACCAAGGTGGCAGGGTGGGGATGAGCAGTTCTTC. Translation: CASSVKPRWQGGDEQFF.

The V gene is TRBV12-5, the J gene TRBJ1-4; 7 positions match TRBD1. Germline-derived CDR1 and CDR2 are LGHNT and FRNRAP. CDR3 length: 14 residues. V lost 1 base to trimming and J lost 4 bases; unmatched junction nucleotides: 0. In DNA form, the CDR3 reads TGTGCTAGTGGTTTGGGACAGGGTAATGAAAAACTGTTTTTT. Translating gives CASGLGQGNEKLFF.

The rearrangement links TRBV2 to TRBJ2-7, with 10 bases that match TRBD2. CDR3 length: 15 amino acids. Per the germline V gene, CDR1 is SNHLY and CDR2 is FYNNEI. The V and J ends lost 7 bases and 3 bases, in that order; junction bases with no gene match: 9. The CDR3 region has the DNA TGTGCCAGCACCCGGGTAGCGGGGGGAAACTACGAGCAGTACGTC. Translating gives CASTRVAGGNYEQYV.

This clonotype was observed a few times. This rearrangement joins TRBV12-3 or TRBV12-4 to TRBJ2-7, with 10 bases identical to TRBD1. The CDR3 is made up of 15 amino acids. After removal of 4 bases from V and 3 bases from J, the junction contained 6 bases not matched to a gene. Here the CDR3 reads CASSSGTGAFYEQYF. CDR3 sequence (DNA): TGTGCCAGCAGTTCCGGGACAGGGGCCTTCTACGAGCAGTACTTC.

This clonotype was detected only a few times. V gene TRBV2 combines with J gene TRBJ2-5; possibly TRBD1 for D (6 bases). CDR1 is SNHLY, CDR2 FYNNEI, per germline. CDR3 length equals 12 residues. The chain's CDR3 is CAGQAGEETQYF. CDR3 coding DNA: TGTGCGGGTCAGGCAGGGGAAGAGACCCAGTACTTC.

The V gene is TRBV7-2, the J gene TRBJ1-2; D gene ambiguous. V dropped 5 bases and J dropped 2 bases, with 15 bases sitting between them. Germline loops: CDR1 SGHTA, CDR2 FQGNSA. This CDR3 comprises 15 residues. The CDR3 coding sequence is TGTGCCAGCAGCGTATTCATTACGACCAACTATGGCTACACCTTC. This codes for CASSVFITTNYGYTF.

V usage is TRBV28 and J usage is TRBJ2-3; 10 positions match TRBD1. This CDR3 has 16 amino acids. Per germline, CDR1 MDHEN and CDR2 SYDVKM. V dropped 7 bases and J dropped 3; count of bases not matched to a gene: 10. The CDR3: CASKLDRGRATDTQYF. CDR3 bases: TGTGCCAGCAAACTAGACAGGGGGCGCGCGACAGATACGCAGTATTTT.

The table lists this clonotype with a few counts. The chain is built from TRBV7-2 and TRBJ2-3; TRBD2 matches 7 bases. With 4 bases clipped from V and 4 bases from J, the junction kept 8 bases outside the gene matches. This CDR3 has 15 amino acids. Germline assignment: CDR1 SGHTA and CDR2 FQGNSA. The CDR3 spells CASSSLAGRADTQYF. DNA for the CDR3: TGTGCCAGCAGCTCCCTGGCGGGGAGGGCAGATACGCAGTATTTT.

The rearrangement joins TRBV12-3 or TRBV12-4 to TRBJ1-2, with TRBD1 as a possible D gene (6 bases). Trimming left V 6 bases short and J 6 bases short, with 14 bases between. The CDR3 runs to 13 residues. The chain's CDR3 is CASSLQGIDGYTF. CDR3 sequence (DNA): TGTGCCAGCAGCCTACAGGGAATCGATGGCTACACCTTC.

This clonotype was seen a few times. The chain carries TRBV12-3 or TRBV12-4 and TRBJ2-1, with 8 bases fitting TRBD1. CDR3 length equals 15 residues. The trim removed 5 bases at V and 2 bases at J, leaving 5 bases unmatched. CDR3 sequence (DNA): TGTGCCAGCAGTATAAGACAGGGGACCTACAATGAGCAGTTCTTC. It specifies CASSIRQGTYNEQFF.

This clonotype has a handful of counts. The chain has TRBV10-3 and TRBJ2-7; 10 bases are a match to TRBD1. Germline trimming cut 11 bases from V and 0 bases from J; bases unmatched to any gene: 4. The CDR3 extends over 13 amino acids. Germline V gene sequence: CDR1 ENHRY, CDR2 SYGVKD. As DNA, the CDR3 is TGTGCCTGCCGGGACAGGGGCTCCTACGAGCAGTACGTC. Residues: CACRDRGSYEQYV.

V and J are TRBV20-1 and TRBJ1-3; 9 nucleotides line up with TRBD1. The length of the CDR3 is 15 residues. The J segment lost 2 bases and the V segment lost 6 bases, leaving 8 bases of the junction unmatched. Germline-derived CDR1 and CDR2 are DFQATT and SNEGSKA (reference sequence). The CDR3 spells CSARPGTGPGNTIYF. Written as DNA, the CDR3 is TGCAGTGCCAGACCGGGGACAGGGCCTGGAAACACCATATATTTT.

This clonotype was observed at least ten times. The V and J genes are TRBV4-1 and TRBJ2-3; the D gene is possibly TRBD2 (5 bases). The CDR3 is 13 amino acids. Germline CDR1 reads MGHRA; CDR2 reads YSYEKL. V shed 0 bases and J shed 4 bases, with 5 bases lying between them. CDR3 nucleotides: TGCGCCAGCAGCCAAGAACTAGCAGATACGCAGTATTTT. As protein: CASSQELADTQYF.

This clonotype was observed a few times. The V call is TRBV5-1, the J call TRBJ2-1, with 11 bases identical to TRBD2. Germline V gene sequence: CDR1 SGHRS, CDR2 YFSETQ. CDR3 length: 13 residues. The V and J ends lost 5 bases and 5 bases, in that order; junction bases with no gene match: 0. In nucleotides, the CDR3 is TGCGCCAGCAGGACTAGCGGGGACAATGAGCAGTTCTTC. Translated: CASRTSGDNEQFF. The variable domain in full, completed from reference TRBV5-1 and TRBJ2-1, reads KAGVTQTPRYLIKTRGQQVTLSCSPISGHRSVSWYQQTPGQGLQFLFEYFSETQRNKGNFPGRFSGRQFSNSRSEMNVSTLELGDSALYLCASRTSGDNEQFFGPGTRLTVL.

The CDR3 bases are TGTGCCAGCTCAACGGGACTGGGTTCTGGAAACACCATATATTTT. It encodes CASSTGLGSGNTIYF. The chain uses TRBV18 and TRBJ1-3; a weak D match, TRBD1 (5 bases). Germline CDR1 reads KGHSH; CDR2 reads LQKENI. This CDR3 spans 15 amino acids. V lost 5 bases and J 1 base, leaving 12 bases between the germline ends.